A selection of T cell receptor beta chains follows, all from one sample in a study of T-cell memory formation after mild COVID-19. TCRdb reprocessed the 5' RACE reads via MiXCR and lists one record per CDR3 protein. Of 250,000 to 300,000 distinct CDR3 sequences listed, around 15% were seen once; the top ten hold 20% to 25%. Specimen: PBMCs or a T cell subset sorted from them (not recorded which). Source of these receptors: a man aged 18 to 35 who had mild COVID-19 (a few samples of this study predate the infection). Cell type and time point are not known. Each CDR3 is given with its conserved first and last residue. D genes are given only for firm matches. A clone size is listed for some rows: how often the clone was seen (once, few, many), or a class if it is expanded.

j_call | v_call | d_call | clone_size | cdr3_aa | cdr3_nt
TRBJ2-1 | TRBV7-2 | TRBD2 | NA | CASSRDVGGMGEQFF | TGTGCCAGCAGCCGAGACGTGGGAGGGATGGGTGAGCAGTTCTTC
TRBJ1-1 | TRBV20-1 | NA | few | CSANRPGHGNTEAFF | TGCAGTGCTAACAGGCCGGGACATGGGAACACTGAAGCTTTCTTT
TRBJ2-4 | TRBV4-1 | NA | NA | CASSQGTGSRYSVGNIQYF | TGCGCCAGCAGCCAAGGAACAGGGTCCCGATATTCGGTCGGAAACATTCAGTACTTC
TRBJ2-4 | TRBV18 | NA | many | CASSPPEAKNIQYF | TGTGCCAGCTCACCGCCAGAAGCCAAAAACATTCAGTACTTC
TRBJ2-3 | TRBV5-6 | NA | few | CASSLLEDTQYF | TGTGCCAGCAGCTTGCTGGAAGATACGCAGTATTTT
TRBJ2-7 | TRBV25-1 | NA | NA | CASSDEISYEQYF | TGTGCCAGCAGTGACGAGATCTCCTACGAGCAGTACTTC
TRBJ2-4 | TRBV4-1 | NA | few | CASSQGSAAGPVKNIQYF | TGCGCCAGCAGCCAGGGATCCGCTGCCGGGCCTGTAAAAAACATTCAGTACTTC
TRBJ2-1 | TRBV7-2 | NA | few | CASSPPRHEQFF | TGTGCCAGCAGCCCCCCCCGGCATGAGCAGTTCTTC
TRBJ1-1 | TRBV7-3 | NA | NA | CASSRGGLTEAFF | TGTGCCAGCAGCCGAGGGGGACTCACTGAAGCTTTCTTT
TRBJ2-1 | TRBV5-1 | TRBD2 | NA | CASSFGRGGHEQFF | TGCGCCAGCAGCTTCGGGCGGGGGGGTCATGAGCAGTTCTTC
TRBJ2-3 | TRBV6-2/TRBV6-3 | TRBD1 | few | CASSYAGTGDTQYF | TGTGCCAGCAGTTATGCGGGGACAGGAGATACGCAGTATTTT
TRBJ1-2 | TRBV7-9 | NA | NA | CASSLAVGGDGYTF | TGTGCCAGCAGCTTAGCCGTGGGCGGTGATGGCTACACCTTC
TRBJ2-7 | TRBV6-5 | TRBD1 | few | CASSPYGDSFYEQYF | TGTGCCAGCAGTCCGTACGGGGACAGCTTCTACGAGCAGTACTTC
TRBJ2-6 | TRBV28 | NA | NA | CASSRSSGANVLTF | TGTGCCAGTTCACGGTCCTCTGGGGCCAACGTCCTGACTTTC
TRBJ2-2 | TRBV4-3 | NA | few | CASSQDSAGTNTGELFF | TGCGCCAGCAGCCAAGATTCGGCAGGGACTAACACCGGGGAGCTGTTTTTT
TRBJ1-1 | TRBV5-1 | NA | few | CASSLVSGAVNTEAFF | TGCGCCAGCAGCTTGGTCTCAGGGGCAGTGAACACTGAAGCTTTCTTT
TRBJ2-7 | TRBV2 | TRBD1 | NA | CASKQGSSYEQYF | TGTGCCAGCAAACAGGGGAGCTCCTACGAGCAGTACTTC
TRBJ2-7 | TRBV27 | NA | few | CASSLTHGSSYEQYF | TGTGCCAGCAGCCTAACTCACGGGAGCTCCTACGAGCAGTACTTC
TRBJ1-4 | TRBV5-4 | NA | many | CASSSGQNNEKLFF | TGTGCCAGCAGCTCGGGACAAAATAATGAAAAACTGTTTTTT
TRBJ1-3 | TRBV6-6 | NA | few | CASTGNTIYF | TGTGCCAGCACTGGAAACACCATATATTTT
TRBJ1-1 | TRBV7-9 | NA | NA | CASNSGVNTEAFF | TGTGCCAGCAACTCAGGAGTGAACACTGAAGCTTTCTTT
TRBJ1-2 | TRBV27 | NA | NA | CASSLSGEGGANYGYTF | TGTGCCAGCAGTTTATCGGGTGAAGGGGGGGCGAACTATGGCTACACCTTC